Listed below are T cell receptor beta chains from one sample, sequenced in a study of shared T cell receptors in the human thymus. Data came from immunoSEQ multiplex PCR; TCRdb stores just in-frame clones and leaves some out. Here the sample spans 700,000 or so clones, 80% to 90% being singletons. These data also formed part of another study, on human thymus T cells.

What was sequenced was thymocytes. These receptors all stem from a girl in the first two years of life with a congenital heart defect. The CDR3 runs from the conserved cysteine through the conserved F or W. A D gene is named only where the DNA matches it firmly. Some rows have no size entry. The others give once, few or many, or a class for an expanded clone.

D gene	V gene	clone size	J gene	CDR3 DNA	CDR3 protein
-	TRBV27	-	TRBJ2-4	TGTGCCAGCAGTCCCCAGACTCACCGAGCCAAAAACATTCAGTACTTC	CASSPQTHRAKNIQYF
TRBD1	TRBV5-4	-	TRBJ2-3	TGTGCCAGCAGTGTGGACAGGGGCACAGATACGCAGTATTTT	CASSVDRGTDTQYF
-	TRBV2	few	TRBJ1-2	TGTGCCAGCAGTGGTCTACCGGGTTCTAACTATGGCTACACCTTC	CASSGLPGSNYGYTF
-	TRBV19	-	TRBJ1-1	TGTGCCAGTAGTACTTCCGTCGGGATTGAAGCTTTCTTT	CASSTSVGIEAFF
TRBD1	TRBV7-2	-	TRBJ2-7	TGTGCCAGCAGCTTATTGGGACAGGGGACCTACGAGCAGTACTTC	CASSLLGQGTYEQYF
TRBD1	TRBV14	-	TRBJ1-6	TGTGCCAGCAGCCAAGAAGGGGGCCAGACCAGAGACTTAAGCTCCTATAATTCACCCCTCCACTTT	CASSQEGGQTRDLSSYNSPLHF
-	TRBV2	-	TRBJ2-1	TGTGCCAGCAGGGGCAGGGGTGCCTACAATGAGCAGTTCTTC	CASRGRGAYNEQFF
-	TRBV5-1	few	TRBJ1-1	TGCGCCAGCAGCTTGTGTGCCCGAGGCACTGAAGCTTTCTTT	CASSLCARGTEAFF
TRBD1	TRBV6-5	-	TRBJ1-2	TGTGCCAGCAGTCCCGACAGGGGCCAGGGCTACACCTTC	CASSPDRGQGYTF
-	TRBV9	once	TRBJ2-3	TGTGCCAGCCAAGAGGCAGCCAGAGGGACAGATACGCAGTATTTT	CASQEAARGTDTQYF
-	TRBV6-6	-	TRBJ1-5	TGTGCCAGCAGACAGAGCCAGGATCAGCCCCAGCATTTT	CASRQSQDQPQHF
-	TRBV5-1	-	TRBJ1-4	TGCGCCAGCAGCTCCAGGGGCCTCCCTGAAAAACTGTTTTTT	CASSSRGLPEKLFF
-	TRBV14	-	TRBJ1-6	TGTGCCAGCAGCCAAGCGGGTGTGTTAAGGGGTAATTCACCCCTCCACTTT	CASSQAGVLRGNSPLHF
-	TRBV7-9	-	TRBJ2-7	TGTGCCAGCAGCCCAACATCCCTAGGCGAGCAGTACTTC	CASSPTSLGEQYF
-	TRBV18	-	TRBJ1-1	TGTGCCAGCTCACCACCCCCTAAGAACACTGAAGCTTTCTTT	CASSPPPKNTEAFF